This is a list of T cell receptor beta chains from one sample in a study of cytomegalovirus exposure and HLA in healthy donors. TCRdb's table, derived via immunoSEQ multiplex PCR, lists solely in-frame clones and lacks some. The table shows 170,000 or so clones, with approximately 84% occurring only once. Sequenced sample: PBMCs. The receptors derive from a boy aged 2 to 10 in good health and CMV-seronegative. Each CDR3 is given with its conserved first and last residue. Fields, in order: D gene, V gene, J gene, clone size, CDR3 DNA, CDR3 protein. A D gene is named only where the DNA matches it firmly. Only part of the rows carry a size: once, few, many, or a class if the clone is expanded.

TRBD1	TRBV9	TRBJ1-4	.	TGTGCCAGCAGTATGGGACAGGGGAATGAAAAACTGTTTTTT	CASSMGQGNEKLFF
TRBD1	TRBV5-1	TRBJ2-7	.	TGCGCCAGCAAGCATGGACAGGGCTACGAGCAGTACTTC	CASKHGQGYEQYF
.	TRBV6-5	TRBJ1-1	.	TGTGCCAGCAGTTACTTCGGGGGGCTAGGCACTGAAGCTTTCTTT	CASSYFGGLGTEAFF
TRBD2	TRBV4-2	TRBJ2-7	.	TGTGCCAGCAGCCAAGGGACAAACTCCCTTGGAGCCAATCCTCGGACTAGCTCCTACGAGCAGTACTTC	CASSQGTNSLGANPRTSSYEQYF
.	TRBV6-1	TRBJ1-2	.	TGTGCCAGCATTGATCCTCCGAGACAAAACTATGGCTACACCTTC	CASIDPPRQNYGYTF
.	TRBV6-1	TRBJ1-2	.	TGTGCCAGCAGTGAAGTCCCAGACTATGGCTACACCTTC	CASSEVPDYGYTF
.	TRBV28	TRBJ1-1	.	TGTGCCAGCAGCCTGGACAGCGAAGCTTTCTTT	CASSLDSEAFF
TRBD2	TRBV5-5	TRBJ2-7	.	TGTGCCAGCAGCTCCAAACTAGCGGGAATCGCCCACGAGCAGTACTTC	CASSSKLAGIAHEQYF
.	TRBV2	TRBJ1-3	once	TGTGCCAGCAGTGAAGCTAGGGGCGCACAAACCAACGGCCAAGGGGCATCCGGAAACACCATATATTTT	CASSEARGAQTNGQGASGNTIYF
.	TRBV27	TRBJ2-7	.	TGTGCCAGCAGTTCGGGACTTGGGGGGGAGCAGTACTTC	CASSSGLGGEQYF
TRBD2	TRBV29-1	TRBJ2-3	few	TGCAGCGTTGAAGATAGCGGGGATGGCACAGATACGCAGTATTTT	CSVEDSGDGTDTQYF
TRBD1	TRBV28	TRBJ1-2	.	TGTGCCAGCAGTTTTCCGGACAGGGGAAGCTCTAACTATGGCTACACCTTC	CASSFPDRGSSNYGYTF
TRBD1	TRBV27	TRBJ2-7	.	TGTGCCAGCAGTTGGTCGGACAGGGATTACGAGCAGTACTTC	CASSWSDRDYEQYF
.	TRBV7-9	TRBJ2-3	.	TGTGCCAGCAGCTTTGCGGGAAGCACAGATACGCAGTATTTT	CASSFAGSTDTQYF
TRBD1	TRBV7-9	TRBJ1-1	.	TGTGCCAGCAAGGGTAGGCAGGGGGCCCCGGAAGCTTTCTTT	CASKGRQGAPEAFF
.	TRBV28	TRBJ2-7	once	TGTGCCAGCAGTTTAGCCGACAGATACGAGCAGTACTTC	CASSLADRYEQYF
.	TRBV5-1	TRBJ1-3	.	TGCGCCAGCAGCTTGGATCCGGGCTCTGGAAACACCATATATTTT	CASSLDPGSGNTIYF
.	TRBV7-3	TRBJ2-2	.	TGTGCCAGCAGCTTAAGTCGGGACACCGGGGAGCTGTTTTTT	CASSLSRDTGELFF
.	TRBV6-1	TRBJ1-5	.	TGTGCCAGCAGTGAGCCGGGGCAGCCCCAGCATTTT	CASSEPGQPQHF
TRBD1	TRBV5-1	TRBJ1-1	.	TGCGCCAGCAGCCCGAGGACAGGTGACACTGAAGCTTTCTTT	CASSPRTGDTEAFF
TRBD2	TRBV7-6	TRBJ2-3	.	TGTGCCAGCAGCTTAGCGAAAACAGCGGGAGGTCTCGAGTTGGGAGATACGCAGTATTTT	CASSLAKTAGGLELGDTQYF
.	TRBV19	TRBJ1-1	.	TGTGCCAGTAGTACACAGGACAGTACCATGAACACTGAAGCTTTCTTT	CASSTQDSTMNTEAFF
TRBD2	TRBV5-4	TRBJ2-7	few	TGTGCCAGCAGCTTGGTGCTTAGCGGGATAGGATCCTACGAGCAGTACTTC	CASSLVLSGIGSYEQYF
TRBD1	TRBV10-1	TRBJ1-6	.	TGCGCCAGCAGTCCTCCGGGACAGGGATGGTGCTCACCCCTCCACTTT	CASSPPGQGWCSPLHF
.	TRBV9	TRBJ2-7	.	TGTGCCAGCAGCGTAGTGGATGGAGCTTACGAGCAGTACTTC	CASSVVDGAYEQYF
.	TRBV28	TRBJ1-1	.	TGTGCCAGCAGTTTCCAGGTTGAAGCTTTCTTT	CASSFQVEAFF
TRBD2	TRBV6-5	TRBJ2-1	few	TGTGCCAGCAGTTTAGCGGGATTTAGGTATGAGCAGTTCTTC	CASSLAGFRYEQFF
.	TRBV5-4	TRBJ2-2	.	TGTGCCAGCAGCTTGCCGGGGAACACCGGGGAGCTGTTTTTT	CASSLPGNTGELFF
TRBD2	TRBV9	TRBJ2-3	.	TGTGCCAGCAGCGAGACGCCGGGACTAGCGGGAGTACGCACAGATACGCAGTATTTT	CASSETPGLAGVRTDTQYF
.	TRBV10-1	TRBJ1-1	.	TGCGCCAGCAGTGAGTCAGTCAGGAACACTGAGGCTTTCTTT	CASSESVRNTEAFF
TRBD1	TRBV6-1	TRBJ2-7	few	TGTGCCAGCAGCTTGACGGGACAGGGTCGTGCGTACTTC	CASSLTGQGRAYF
TRBD2	TRBV18	TRBJ2-3	.	TGTGCCAGCTCACCAACGCTAGCGGTTAGCACAGATACGCAGTATTTT	CASSPTLAVSTDTQYF